The TCR beta chain described here comes from a study of shared clonotypes between healthy human individuals. About the study: Per donor, CD8 memory used one plate, CD8 naive used two, CD4 memory used three and CD4 naive used three. Findings of the study overall: The study found lower generation probabilities in non-shared clonotypes than in those shared by all four donors. Specimens sampled were limited to blood, with tissue repertoires likely differing.

Notes on this clone: The antigen remains unidentified. In the same sample, other DNA sequences code for this CDR3.

TCRdb's table, derived via immunoSEQ multiplex PCR, lists solely in-frame clones and lacks some. The sample records about 510,000 clones, 96% being singletons. Sequencing was carried out using naive CD4+ T cells sorted from blood. Subset noted: CD45RA+ positively selected. The clonotype was recovered from a woman in her twenties or thirties in good health.

Here the CDR3 reads CASSLAPGSNTGELFF. CDR3 coding DNA: TGCGCCAGCAGCTTGGCCCCAGGCTCGAACACCGGGGAGCTGTTTTTT. The chain carries TRBV5-1 and TRBJ2-2; D unclear. Germline V gene sequence: CDR1 SGHRS, CDR2 YFSETQ. V was cut by 0 bases and J by 0 bases, with 9 bases left in between. CDR3 length equals 16 residues.